A selection of T cell receptor beta chains follows, all from one sample in a study of blood T cell repertoires in COVID-19. TCRdb's table, derived via immunoSEQ multiplex PCR, lists solely in-frame clones and lacks some. The sample has approximately 110,000 clones, approximately 86% seen once; the top ten hold roughly 0.94%. The sequencing input was peripheral blood. The receptors were sampled from a woman between 45 and 60 years old with active or convalescent COVID-19. Each CDR3 is given with its conserved first and last residue. The D gene is left open where the match is weak. The listing skips clone size in some rows; elsewhere it reads once, few, many or a size class.

>15|TRBD1|TRBV6-5|TRBJ1-3|once
TGTGCCATTGGGACCCGGACAGGGGTTGGAAACACCATATATTTT
CAIGTRTGVGNTIYF
>19|.|TRBV4-3|TRBJ2-1|.
TGCGCCAGCAGCCAAGTGAGGGGGATACAGGGTCGCAACTTTAATGAGCAGTTCTTC
CASSQVRGIQGRNFNEQFF
>15|.|TRBV10-3|TRBJ1-2|.
TGTGCCATCAGTGAGTCTGGGTGGGCGAACTATGGCTACACCTTC
CAISESGWANYGYTF
>16|TRBD2|TRBV18|TRBJ2-1|.
TGTGCCAGCTCACTAACACTAGCGGGAGCTGTCCATGAGCAGTTCTTC
CASSLTLAGAVHEQFF
>13|.|TRBV28|TRBJ1-1|.
TGTGCCAGCTACAGATTCCCGAACACTGAAGCTTTCTTT
CASYRFPNTEAFF
>13|TRBD1|TRBV12-3/TRBV12-4|TRBJ2-7|.
TGTGCCAGCAGCCGGGACAGGGCCTACGAGCAGTACTTC
CASSRDRAYEQYF
>14|TRBD1|TRBV5-1|TRBJ2-7|.
TGCGCCAGCAGCAACGGGGACAGGGTAGACGAGCAGTACTTC
CASSNGDRVDEQYF
>12|.|TRBV29-1|TRBJ2-3|.
TGCAGCGTTGCAGCGGGCACAGATACGCAGTATTTT
CSVAAGTDTQYF
>15|TRBD1|TRBV4-2|TRBJ1-4|.
TGTGCCAGCAGCCAAGACAGGGGGACTAATGAAAAACTGTTTTTT
CASSQDRGTNEKLFF
>15|.|TRBV2|TRBJ2-2|.
TGTGCCAGCAGTGAAAATCAGGGGCCCGTCGGGGAGCTGTTTTTT
CASSENQGPVGELFF
>10|.|TRBV29-1|TRBJ2-7|.
TGCAGCGTTGTAGGGGCCGAGCAGTACTTC
CSVVGAEQYF
>16|TRBD1|TRBV7-8|TRBJ2-7|.
TGTGCCAGCAGTTTAGGGACAGGGGGCATAAACTACGAGCAGTACTTC
CASSLGTGGINYEQYF
>14|TRBD1|TRBV5-4|TRBJ1-2|.
TGTGCCAGCAGCGCCCGACAGGGGCGGCATGGCTACACCTTC
CASSARQGRHGYTF
>19|TRBD2|TRBV4-3|TRBJ2-1|once
TGCGCCAGCCCAAAAGGGGAGGGGATAGCCTCAAGCTCCTACAATGAGCAGTTCTTC
CASPKGEGIASSSYNEQFF
>13|.|TRBV2|TRBJ2-7|.
TGTGCCAGCAGTAGGGGGAGTTGGAACGAGCAGTACTTC
CASSRGSWNEQYF